What follows is one T cell receptor beta chain and its context. The target antigen is unknown. The table came from immunoSEQ multiplex PCR; TCRdb's copy has only in-frame clones and leaves some out. The sample includes over 50,000 clones, over 75% of them seen just once. These data come from a study of a mutant IDH1 vaccine in newly diagnosed glioma. Looking at the study overall: An approximately 62% male, approximately 38% female split and a mean age of around 41 years characterized treated patients. V12 came at week 35, V13 at week 47. Previous care, which was radiotherapy, temozolomide, or both, most often involved both. Study findings and constraints: Changes in top peripheral clonotypes did not appear linked to pseudoprogression.

As to time point: week 47, end of study. Vaccine doses each comprised 300 ug of mutant IDH1 20-mer peptide, with topical imiquimod. Trimming took 3 bases from V and 0 from J; bases not matched to a gene: 6. The CDR3 has 16 residues. The germline gives CDR1 SGHRS, CDR2 YFSETQ. The chain is built from TRBV5-1 and TRBJ1-1, with 9 bases that match TRBD1. The TCR sequence derives from a woman between 35 and 50 years old with glioma. Some clones in this sample may be carry-over from other donors' samples. The source material was PBMCs, sampled from a glioma patient whose treatment included an IDH1 peptide vaccine. The CDR3 sequence is CASSSGTGSMNTEAFF. DNA of the CDR3: TGCGCCAGCAGCTCAGGGACAGGGTCCATGAACACTGAAGCTTTCTTT.